The sequence of this T cell receptor beta chain was determined in a study of blood T cell repertoires in COVID-19. The CDR3 is 13 amino acids. Per the germline V gene, CDR1 is ENHRY and CDR2 is SYGVKD. V lost 4 bases and J 2 bases, leaving 7 bases between the germline ends. The protocol was immunoSEQ multiplex PCR, while the TCRdb copy is restricted to in-frame clones and leaves out a portion. The table lists approximately 190,000 clones, around four fifths of them singletons. Sequenced sample: peripheral blood. The source of this sequence is a human donor in a cohort sampled during active COVID-19. The chain combines TRBV10-3 with TRBJ2-3; D gene unclear. In DNA form, the CDR3 reads TGTGCCATCAGTGTAGGAGCCACAGATACGCAGTATTTT. Its protein product is CAISVGATDTQYF.